This record covers a single T cell receptor beta chain. What it binds is not known. The data were obtained in a study of cytomegalovirus exposure and HLA in healthy donors. All donors participated as healthy donors of bone marrow. Use of 60 Vbeta and 13 Jbeta primers characterized the PCR. Original data processing: Later work found tens of millions of unique TCR beta chains, with 9 million to 13 million shared. Clones were sequenced by immunoSEQ multiplex PCR, and TCRdb holds only the in-frame ones, with some missing. V and J calls and clone size come straight from that table; D and trimming were deduced from the DNA. The sample includes some 130,000 clones, around four fifths of them seen just once. V trimming: 3 bases; J trimming: 2 bases; junction bases outside the gene matches: 6. Germline V gene data show CDR1 as ENHRY and CDR2 as SYGVKD. The CDR3 spans 16 residues. Findings and limits, study-wide: The later analysis indicated that the majority of CMV-associated TCR beta chains appeared HLA-restricted. Later analysis identified a missense DCLRE1C variant that was linked to TCR beta V- and J-gene trimming.

Sequenced: PBMCs. This clonotype originated in a male donor in good health and CMV-seronegative. This chain joins TRBV10-3 and TRBJ1-3, with 8 bases fitting TRBD1. The CDR3 protein is CAISDQAQGAGNTIYF. In DNA, the CDR3 is TGTGCCATCAGTGACCAAGCACAGGGGGCTGGAAACACCATATATTTT.